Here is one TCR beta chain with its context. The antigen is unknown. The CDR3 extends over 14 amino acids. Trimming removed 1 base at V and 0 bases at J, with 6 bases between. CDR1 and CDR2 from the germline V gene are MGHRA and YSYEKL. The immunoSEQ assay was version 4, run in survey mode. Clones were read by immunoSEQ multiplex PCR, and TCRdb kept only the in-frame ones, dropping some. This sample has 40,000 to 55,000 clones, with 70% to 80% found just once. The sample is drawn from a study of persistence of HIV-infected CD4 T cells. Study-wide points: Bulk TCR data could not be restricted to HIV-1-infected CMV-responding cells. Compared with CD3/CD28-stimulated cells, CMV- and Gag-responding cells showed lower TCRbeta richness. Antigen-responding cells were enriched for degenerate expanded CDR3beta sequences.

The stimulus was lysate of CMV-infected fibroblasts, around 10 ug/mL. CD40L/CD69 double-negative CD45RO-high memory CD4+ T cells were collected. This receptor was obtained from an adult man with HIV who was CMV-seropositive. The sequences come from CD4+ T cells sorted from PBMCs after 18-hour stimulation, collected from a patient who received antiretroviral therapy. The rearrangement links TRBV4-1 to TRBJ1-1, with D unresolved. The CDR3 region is CASSQVYLNTEAFF. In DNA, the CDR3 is TGCGCCAGCAGCCAAGTATATCTGAACACTGAAGCTTTCTTT.